This TCR beta chain was identified in a study of human T cells and chemical hapten exposure (dated by TCRdb to 2020 to 2023). General notes on the study: Libraries were pooled for sequencing, and per-sample TCR yields varied mainly because of small differences in library volumes within the pool. From each blood RNA sample, both TCR alpha and TCR beta chains were sequenced. This study followed changes in the peripheral blood TCR repertoire in vivo during primary and secondary sensitization of alopecia patients to the hapten diphenylcyclopropenone (DPC). Paper-wide results and their limitations: The number of TCRs above 1 in 1000 frequency did not change with DPC sensitization; there was no evidence of global repertoire structure alterations. Repeated subsampling changed both the strength of the expansion versus patch-test correlation and the threshold at which the correlation became significant.

The meaning of the sample's time point label: healthy volunteer bleed at 2 weeks. Total RNA was isolated from unfractionated whole blood collected in Tempus Blood RNA tubes. Five or six healthy volunteers were used as TCR sequencing controls and were bled at day 0, 2 weeks and 6 weeks. The library was produced with RACE. Sequencing took place on a NextSeq 500. During library preparation, unique molecular identifiers were attached to individual cDNA molecules so that TCRs could be counted quantitatively and reproducibly. Per the source publication's procedure: Samples had a median of 95,638 TCRs, with a range from roughly 23,224 to 750,000. The Decombinator software suite was used to annotate the V, J and CDR3 of the TCR reads. Every sample was subsampled to the same number of TCRs (28,000) for the PS versus PT1 abundance plots. Expanded TCRs were defined as absent before sensitization and observed at least eight times at the 2-week time point. TCRdb ran its own pipeline on the public reads, namely fastp trimming at Q25 and MiXCR clone calling, and kept in-frame beta chains. Every distinct CDR3 protein forms one entry, paired with its most common genes and DNA. TCRdb, not the original authors, processed these V and J calls. In this sample the table shows under 95,000 distinct CDR3 sequences, over 8% of which occur a single time. The ten largest account for about 3.1% of the sample.

The junction carries 4 bases between V and J, which are trimmed by 0 bases and 5 bases respectively. As encoded in the germline V gene (reference sequence), CDR1 is MNHEY while CDR2 is SMNVEV. The CDR3, cysteine through phenylalanine, is 13 amino acids long. Only the CDR3 DNA stays, 39 bases, in frame from base 1. This clonotype was picked up a small number of times. The clone's antigen remains unknown. Base qualities are missing; no much larger clone stands one base away. The sequence came from a female donor in good health. Some clones in this sample may be carry-over from other donors' samples. Sequences were obtained from whole blood. The chain is made from TRBV27 and TRBJ2-2; no D gene can be assigned with confidence. The DNA sequence reads TGTGCCAGCAGTTTATCGAGGACCGGGGAGCTGTTTTTT. This is translated as CASSLSRTGELFF.